This T cell receptor (beta chain) was identified during a study of technical replicates of blood from several donors. The V end was cut by 6 bases, the J end by 4 bases, with 9 bases between. Germline assignment: CDR1 MNHEY and CDR2 SMNVEV (reference sequence). The CDR3 totals 12 residues. The data were produced by immunoSEQ multiplex PCR, yet TCRdb's version contains in-frame clones alone and is incomplete. Here the sample spans around 72,000 clones, under 99% being singletons. The chain recombines TRBV27 with TRBJ1-1; D not certain. The specimen sequenced was T cells isolated from PBMCs. The sequence came from a human donor in good health. The CDR3 sequence is CASRIEGTEAFF. In DNA form, the CDR3 reads TGTGCCAGCAGGATAGAGGGCACTGAAGCTTTCTTT.